The subject of this entry is one T cell receptor (beta chain). CDR1 and CDR2 (germline): MNHEY, SVGAGI. The CDR3 contains 15 residues. V was clipped by 4 bases and J by 2 bases; unmatched bases: 8. The sample is drawn from a study of brain metastases from non-small cell lung cancer. Some clones are missing from TCRdb's copy, which holds only in-frame ones; the method was immunoSEQ multiplex PCR. The repertoire holds about 2,800 clones, with 82% as singletons. The TCR was taken from a donor at least 40 years old with non-small cell lung cancer. The specimen was primary lung tumor tissue. This chain links TRBV6-5 with TRBJ2-7; 7 bases agree with TRBD2. The CDR3 region has the DNA TGTGCCAGCAGTTCACCGGCTAGCGGTACCTACGAGCAGTACTTC. It specifies CASSSPASGTYEQYF.